One and the same sample provided the 9 T cell receptor beta chains below, sequenced in a study of blood T cell repertoires in COVID-19. Profiled with immunoSEQ multiplex PCR; TCRdb holds only in-frame clones, not every one. The repertoire holds 360,000 or so clones, with approximately 89% as singletons. The sample was peripheral blood. Every receptor here comes from an older woman with COVID-19, enrolled during active disease.

The chain couples TRBV2 to TRBJ1-1; D remains unclear. The germline V gene encodes CDR1 SNHLY and CDR2 FYNNEI. The germline V and J ends were trimmed by 5 bases and 0 bases, with 10 bases remaining between them. The CDR3 is made up of 14 amino acids. The DNA for the CDR3 is TGTGCCAGCAGTTTAGGCGGGATGAACACTGAAGCTTTCTTT. Translating it yields CASSLGGMNTEAFF. Combining the CDR3 with reference TRBV2 and TRBJ1-1 gives the whole variable domain EPEVTQTPSHQVTQMGQEVILRCVPISNHLYFYWYRQILGQKVEFLVSFYNNEISEKSEIFDDQFSVERPDGSNFTLKIRSTKLEDSAMYFCASSLGGMNTEAFFGQGTRLTVV.

The chain employs TRBV19 and TRBJ2-3; 9 nucleotides line up with TRBD1. This CDR3 has 16 amino acids. The J segment lost 1 base and the V segment lost 6 bases, leaving 8 bases of the junction unmatched. Per the germline V gene, CDR1 is LNHDA and CDR2 is SQIVND (reference sequence). CDR3: CASRPGTGLGTDTQYF. The CDR3 DNA sequence: TGTGCCAGTAGGCCAGGGACAGGGCTTGGCACAGATACGCAGTATTTT.

The chain links TRBV19 to TRBJ1-1; D is possibly TRBD1 (5 bases). This CDR3 has 14 residues. The V and J ends lost 5 bases and 6 bases respectively, with 16 bases between them. In germline, CDR1 is LNHDA, CDR2 SQIVND (reference sequence). CDR3 region: CASSVRGMVSEAFF. In nucleotides, the CDR3 is TGTGCCAGTAGTGTTCGGGGGATGGTGTCTGAAGCTTTCTTT.

Here the CDR3 DNA reads TGCGCCAGCAGGACAAACACCGGGGAGCTGTTTTTT. Translated: CASRTNTGELFF. The chain employs TRBV10-1 and TRBJ2-2; D gene ambiguous. The CDR3 loop spans 12 amino acids. V lost 6 bases, J lost 2 bases, and 4 bases lay in between. Germline CDR1 WNHNN, CDR2 SYGVQD (reference sequence).

This chain uses TRBV28 with TRBJ1-6; D is unresolved. Trimming left V 1 base short and J 4 bases short, with 17 bases between. Per germline, CDR1 MDHEN and CDR2 SYDVKM. The CDR3 runs 18 residues. CDR3 in amino acids: CASSLSRSTGNYNSPLHF. The CDR3 DNA reads TGTGCCAGCAGTTTATCCCGATCGACGGGAAATTATAATTCACCCCTCCACTTT.

V is TRBV27 and J is TRBJ2-7; 7 nucleotides agree with TRBD1. CDR3 size: 13 residues. Germline V gene data show CDR1 as MNHEY and CDR2 as SMNVEV (reference sequence). V was clipped by 8 bases and J by 3 bases; unmatched bases: 7. In nucleotides, the CDR3 is TGTGCCAGCTCCGGGACAGTCGACTACGAGCAGTACTTC. As protein: CASSGTVDYEQYF.

V usage is TRBV5-1 and J usage is TRBJ2-7; tentative D call: TRBD1 (6 bases). CDR1 and CDR2 (germline): SGHRS, YFSETQ. The V end was cut by 4 bases, the J end by 3 bases, with 11 bases between. The CDR3 is 13 residues long. This chain's CDR3 is CASSPPGVYEQYF. The CDR3 DNA is TGCGCCAGCAGCCCACCAGGGGTCTACGAGCAGTACTTC.

Regarding this clone: Distinct nucleotide sequences in the sample also encode this CDR3. The chain combines TRBV5-1 with TRBJ2-5, with 9 nucleotides matching TRBD1. The CDR3 covers 13 residues. The trim removed 4 bases at V and 5 bases at J, leaving 3 bases unmatched. In germline, CDR1 is SGHRS, CDR2 YFSETQ. As DNA, the CDR3 is TGCGCCAGCAGCCGAGACAGGGGGGAGACCCAGTACTTC. This encodes CASSRDRGETQYF. The full variable domain, rest sourced from reference TRBV5-1 and TRBJ2-5, is KAGVTQTPRYLIKTRGQQVTLSCSPISGHRSVSWYQQTPGQGLQFLFEYFSETQRNKGNFPGRFSGRQFSNSRSEMNVSTLELGDSALYLCASSRDRGETQYFGPGTRLLVL.

V usage is TRBV4-1 and J usage is TRBJ1-4; D is uncertain. Germline loops: CDR1 MGHRA, CDR2 YSYEKL. V lost 3 bases and J 8 bases, leaving 25 bases between the germline ends. The CDR3 sequence is 18 residues long. CDR3 protein: CASSQSLAGLGESEKLFF. The CDR3 region has the DNA TGCGCCAGCAGCCAGAGCCTCGCCGGCTTAGGAGAATCGGAAAAACTGTTTTTT.